This TCR beta chain was found in a study of T cell changes during pregnancy in multiple sclerosis. V lost 1 base and J lost 3, with 3 bases in between. Germline lookup yields CDR1 MGHDK and CDR2 SYGVNS. CDR3 length equals 12 residues. Sequencing was performed with immunoSEQ multiplex PCR; in TCRdb, only in-frame clones are kept and a portion is missing. Of 80,000 to 95,000 clones listed, 80% to 95% are singletons. Sequences were derived from peripheral blood, sampled in the third trimester of pregnancy. This TCR was recovered from a female donor in good health, enrolled as a control in a pregnancy study. The chain carries TRBV25-1 and TRBJ1-2; D not certain. The CDR3 sequence is CASSESDYGYTF. CDR3 nucleotide sequence: TGTGCCAGCAGTGAATCAGACTATGGCTACACCTTC.